This T cell receptor (beta chain) appears in the sequencing data of a study of shared clonotypes between healthy human individuals. Looked up from germline, CDR1 is MDHEN and CDR2 is SYDVKM. V shed 7 bases and J shed 10 bases, with 16 bases lying between them. This CDR3 comprises 12 residues. The assay was immunoSEQ multiplex PCR, and TCRdb's table has in-frame clones only and misses some. The table shows 500,000 or so clones, with about 96% occurring only once. Sequences were obtained from naive CD4+ T cells sorted from blood. Subset given: CD45RA+ positively selected. This chain uses TRBV28 with TRBJ1-1, with unresolved D. The TCR was taken from a woman in her 30s in good health. This CDR3 is CASTTSNLGAFF. For the CDR3, the DNA is TGTGCCAGCACCACCAGCAACTTGGGAGCTTTCTTT.